The next 7 T cell receptor beta chains were all read from a single sample in a study of T cell repertoires in cytomegalovirus infection (dated by TCRdb to the late 2010s). TCRdb records Illumina HiSeq 1500 as the sequencer. In TCRdb, the public reads were trimmed at Q25 with fastp and aligned with MiXCR, with productive beta chains retained. All rows with the same CDR3 protein become a single entry with the most common DNA and genes. This sample has under 300,000 distinct CDR3 sequences in its table, and 9% to 15% of those were observed once. Of the sample, 1.5% to 2% falls within the top ten clones. Sample: PBMCs. These receptors were taken from a human donor in good health (CMV status not recorded). Some clones in this sample may be carry-over from other donors' samples.

This clonotype showed up many times. The chain recombines TRBV11-3 with TRBJ1-1, with D hard to call. Trimming removed 0 bases from V and 11 bases from J, with 16 bases in between. This CDR3 is built from 14 residues. CDR1 is SGHNT and CDR2 is YENEEA in the germline V gene. The CDR3 sequence is CASSLDAGGSEAFF. In nucleotides, the CDR3 is TGTGCCAGCAGCTTAGATGCGGGAGGAAGTGAGGCTTTCTTT.

A few counts support this clonotype. The chain couples TRBV19 to TRBJ2-1, with a tentative D call TRBD2 (6 bases). With 3 bases removed from V and 10 bases from J, the gap between germline ends came to 13 bases. The CDR3 has 13 residues. Germline loops: CDR1 LNHDA, CDR2 SQIVND (reference sequence). The DNA of the CDR3 is TGTGCCAGTAGTATTCAGGGTAGCGGAGAGCAGTTCTTC. Amino acid sequence: CASSIQGSGEQFF.

The V call is TRBV4-3, the J call TRBJ2-3, with D perhaps matching TRBD1 or TRBD2 (6 bases each). This CDR3 has 17 residues. Trimming stripped 2 bases from V and 1 base from J, with 16 bases between. Looked up from germline, CDR1 is LGHNA and CDR2 is YSLEER. CDR3 loop: CASSQSPGGGRTDTQYF. CDR3 DNA sequence: TGCGCCAGCAGCCAATCCCCCGGAGGGGGGCGCACAGATACGCAGTATTTT.

This clonotype was detected many times. V is TRBV7-2 and J is TRBJ1-1, with 8 bases aligning to TRBD1. The V and J ends lost 3 bases and 4 bases, in that order; junction bases with no gene match: 1. The CDR3 spans 13 residues. CDR1 and CDR2 (germline): SGHTA, FQGNSA. Written as DNA, the CDR3 is TGTGCCAGCAGCTTGGACAGGGTCACTGAAGCTTTCTTT. It specifies CASSLDRVTEAFF. Full variable domain (rest looked up from reference TRBV7-2 and TRBJ1-1): GAGVSQSPSNKVTEKGKDVELRCDPISGHTALYWYRQSLGQGLEFLIYFQGNSAPDKSGLPSDRFSAERTGGSVSTLTIQRTQQEDSAVYLCASSLDRVTEAFFGQGTRLTVV.

The sample holds many counts of this clonotype. The J gene is TRBJ2-7, the V gene TRBV7-2; D might be TRBD1 (5 bases). Germline values: CDR1 SGHTA, CDR2 FQGNSA. Trimming left V 5 bases short and J 0 bases short, with 20 bases between. The CDR3 consists of 17 residues. The CDR3 nucleotides are TGTGCCAGCAGCCATCCCTTGGTCAGGGCTAGCTCCTACGAGCAGTACTTC. This sequence encodes CASSHPLVRASSYEQYF.

This clonotype was seen ten or more times. V gene TRBV7-2 combines with J gene TRBJ2-2; 10 nucleotides agree with TRBD2. The CDR3 runs 17 residues. Germline CDR1 SGHTA, CDR2 FQGNSA. Trimming cost V 5 bases and J 4 bases; bases outside gene matches: 10. The CDR3 region is CASSLSGGKASTGELFF. DNA of the CDR3: TGTGCCAGCAGCCTTAGCGGGGGGAAGGCTTCCACCGGGGAGCTGTTTTTT.

The chain couples TRBV28 to TRBJ1-2; D is unclear. V lost 3 bases and J lost 6, with 14 bases in between. From germline, CDR1 is MDHEN and CDR2 SYDVKM. The CDR3 loop spans 14 amino acids. The CDR3 nucleotides are TGTGCCAGCAGTTTGAACTACCCAACTAATGGCTACACCTTC. It is translated as CASSLNYPTNGYTF.